This T cell receptor (beta chain) was sequenced in a study of cytomegalovirus exposure and HLA in healthy donors. Whole-study context: According to later analysis, the same platform produced the roughly 130 validation and about 700 first-cohort repertoires. Study-level points and caveats: Specificity for CMV antigens was confirmed in vitro for a few of the CMV-associated chains. The study flagged approximately 180 TCR beta chains as cytomegalovirus-associated. According to reports, the classifier identified cytomegalovirus status with high specificity and sensitivity.

The length of the CDR3 is 14 residues. Germline CDR1 reads MNHEY; CDR2 reads SVGAGI. Trimming cost V 7 bases and J 4 bases; bases outside gene matches: 5. Profiled with immunoSEQ multiplex PCR; TCRdb holds only in-frame clones, not every one. The sample includes 150,000 to 250,000 clones, 80% to 90% of them seen just once. Note on this clone: Its antigen is undetermined.

Material: PBMCs. The receptor was derived from a woman aged 25 to 45 in good health and CMV-seropositive. The chain couples TRBV6-5 to TRBJ2-2, with 8 positions matching TRBD1. CDR3 in DNA: TGTGCCAGCACAGGAACAGGGGGCACCGGGGAGCTGTTTTTT. Encoded protein: CASTGTGGTGELFF.